The 17 T cell receptor beta chains below come from one sample, sequenced in a study of vaccination effects on CD4 cells after COVID-19. Antigens for these TCRs are unknown. Antigen-specific CD4+ T cell clonotypes were called by their expansion after viral peptide-pool culture in ViraFEST. Having been cultured for ten to eleven days, the cells underwent CD4+ T cell isolation. Vaccine recipients lacked prior SARS-CoV-2 infection and had negative nucleocapsid antibodies. This table comes from immunoSEQ multiplex PCR, and its TCRdb copy is limited to in-frame clones, with some not included. This sample has about 68,000 clones, with roughly 80% found just once. Sample: CD4+ T cells from PBMCs cultured with SARS-CoV-2 spike peptides, taken before COVID-19 vaccination. These receptor sequences come from a human donor who received a COVID-19 vaccine.

J is TRBJ2-7 and V is TRBV6-6; 8 nucleotides agree with TRBD1. CDR1 is MNHNY, CDR2 SVGAGI, per germline (reference sequence). V dropped 2 bases and J dropped 3; count of bases not matched to a gene: 0. The CDR3 extends over 13 amino acids. DNA for the CDR3: TGTGCCAGCAGTTACGGGACAGGCTACGAGCAGTACGTC. Encoded protein: CASSYGTGYEQYV.

The genes are TRBV18 and TRBJ2-3; no clear D gene. The CDR3 totals 12 residues. V lost 1 base and J 5 bases, leaving 4 bases between the germline ends. Germline CDR1 and CDR2: KGHSH and LQKENI. The CDR3 DNA follows: TGTGCCAGCTCACCACAAGGAGATACGCAGTATTTT. Protein product: CASSPQGDTQYF.

V usage is TRBV21-1 and J usage is TRBJ2-7; the DNA was not used to check the table's D call, TRBD2. TRBV21-1 is termed a pseudogene. There are 15 residues in the CDR3. In DNA, the CDR3 is TGTGCCAGCAGCAACCTAGCGGGCTATTCCTACGAGCAGTACGTC. Its translation: CASSNLAGYSYEQYV.

The chain has TRBV19 and TRBJ2-5; maybe TRBD2 (6 bases). This CDR3 contains 14 residues. The germline gives CDR1 LNHDA, CDR2 SQIVND (reference sequence). V lost 3 bases to trimming and J lost 5 bases, with 13 bases between them. DNA for the CDR3: TGTGCCAGTAGTATCGGGGGACCTATCGAGACCCAGTACTTC. This gives the protein CASSIGGPIETQYF.

The chain is built from TRBV2 and TRBJ1-1; the D gene is possibly TRBD1 (6 bases). The CDR3 has 15 residues. Between the trimmed V and J ends, which lost 6 bases and 2 bases, there was a span of 16 bases. Germline V gene data show CDR1 as SNHLY and CDR2 as FYNNEI. The CDR3, as DNA: TGTGCCAGCAGCTCTTTAGGGGGAGTTAACACTGAAGCTTTCTTT. Encoded protein: CASSSLGGVNTEAFF.

The chain recombines TRBV25-1 with TRBJ1-6, with TRBD1 identical over 8 bases. The CDR3 is made up of 14 amino acids. The junction had 5 bases not matched to a gene; V was cut back by 5 bases and J by 8 bases. From germline, CDR1 is MGHDK and CDR2 SYGVNS. As DNA, the CDR3 is TGTGCCAGCAGTCCGCAGGGGGCTTATTCACCCCTCCACTTT. Residues: CASSPQGAYSPLHF.

This rearrangement joins TRBV2 to TRBJ1-2; weak D call: TRBD1 (5 bases). From germline, CDR1 is SNHLY and CDR2 FYNNEI. The CDR3 spans 13 residues. The ends were cut back, 6 bases at V and 4 bases at J, with 12 bases in the middle. CDR3 nucleotide sequence: TGTGCCAGCAGCTCGGGACCCGCCTATGGCTACACCTTC. Protein sequence: CASSSGPAYGYTF.

This chain connects TRBV7-9 to TRBJ2-3; 9 positions agree with TRBD1. The CDR3 spans 16 residues. J gave up 0 bases and V 2 bases, and 3 bases lay outside the gene matches. Germline V CDR1 and CDR2: SEHNR, FQNEAQ (reference sequence). The CDR3 DNA is TGTGCCAGCAGCTTATGGGGACAGGGTAGCACAGATACGCAGTATTTT. The encoded protein is CASSLWGQGSTDTQYF.

The chain employs TRBV6-5 and TRBJ2-3; D is perhaps TRBD1 (5 bases). V was trimmed by 7 bases and J by 5 bases, leaving 13 bases between them. CDR1 is MNHEY, CDR2 SVGAGI, per germline. The CDR3 has 13 amino acids. For the CDR3, the DNA is TGTGCCAGCAAGACCGACAGAGGAGATACGCAGTATTTT. It encodes CASKTDRGDTQYF.

This clone has only one observation. The rearrangement uses TRBV9 and TRBJ2-6, with 7 bases that match TRBD2. Germline CDR1 SGDLS, CDR2 YYNGEE. The CDR3 is 20 residues long. J lost 0 bases, V lost 4 bases, and 16 bases had no gene match. CDR3 nucleotide sequence: TGTGCCAGCAGCCCTTTATCGGGGGGTTCTCCAAGCTCTGGGGCCAACGTCCTGACTTTC. It yields the protein CASSPLSGGSPSSGANVLTF.

CDR3 protein: CAWSVRGKGNQPQHF. The CDR3 coding sequence is TGTGCCTGGAGTGTACGGGGTAAAGGCAATCAGCCCCAGCATTTT. The chain links TRBV30 to TRBJ1-5, with D hard to call. V was trimmed by 0 bases and J by 2 bases, leaving 11 bases between them. CDR3 length: 15 residues. CDR1 is GTSNPN and CDR2 is SVGIG in the germline V gene (reference sequence).

The chain combines TRBV24-1 with TRBJ2-4; 8 nucleotides align to TRBD2. This CDR3 region has 16 residues. CDR1 is KGHDR and CDR2 is SFDVKD in the germline V gene. V lost 2 bases to trimming and J lost 8 bases; unmatched junction nucleotides: 10. CDR3 DNA: TGTGCCACCAGTGATTCCCCGGCGGGGGGCCTGGACATTCAGTACTTC. It codes for CATSDSPAGGLDIQYF.

The chain combines TRBV7-2 with TRBJ1-1; 9 positions match TRBD1. CDR3 length: 13 amino acids. Per germline, CDR1 SGHTA and CDR2 FQGNSA. Trimming cost V 6 bases and J 5 bases; bases outside gene matches: 4. CDR3 bases: TGTGCCAGCAGTACAGGGGGCGGAACTGAAGCTTTCTTT. This sequence encodes CASSTGGGTEAFF. The full variable domain, its missing parts supplied by reference TRBV7-2 and TRBJ1-1, is GAGVSQSPSNKVTEKGKDVELRCDPISGHTALYWYRQSLGQGLEFLIYFQGNSAPDKSGLPSDRFSAERTGGSVSTLTIQRTQQEDSAVYLCASSTGGGTEAFFGQGTRLTVV.

The chain combines TRBV6-5 with TRBJ2-7, with D unresolved. Trimming took off 8 bases at V and 4 bases at J, with 15 bases between the two ends. This CDR3 has 13 residues. CDR1 and CDR2 from the germline V gene are MNHEY and SVGAGI. CDR3 DNA sequence: TGTGCCAGCTCGCGCGCCAAAGGTTACGAGCAGTACGTC. As protein: CASSRAKGYEQYV.

This chain links TRBV27 with TRBJ2-2; D possibly corresponds to TRBD2 (5 bases). Germline V gene data show CDR1 as MNHEY and CDR2 as SMNVEV (reference sequence). The ends were cut back, 8 bases at V and 6 bases at J, with 22 bases in the middle. The CDR3 covers 16 residues. DNA for the CDR3: TGTGCCAGCGACAAACGTGGACGAGGGAGTCCCGGGGAGCTGTTTTTT. This codes for CASDKRGRGSPGELFF.

The V gene is TRBV5-1, the J gene TRBJ2-6; D not resolved. V lost 0 bases and J 2 bases, leaving 6 bases between the germline ends. In germline, CDR1 is SGHRS, CDR2 YFSETQ. CDR3 length equals 15 residues. The CDR3 spells CASSLVVPGANVLTF. In DNA form, the CDR3 reads TGCGCCAGCAGCTTGGTAGTCCCTGGGGCCAACGTCCTGACTTTC.

This clone showed up just once. This chain connects TRBV5-1 to TRBJ2-7, with D perhaps matching TRBD2 (6 bases). The V gene lost 0 bases and the J gene lost 4 bases, with 14 bases spanning the gap. This CDR3 comprises 15 residues. Germline V gene lookup returns CDR1 SGHRS and CDR2 YFSETQ. For the CDR3, the DNA is TGCGCCAGCAGCTTGGCGTCCGGGGGAACATACGAGCAGTACGTC. This sequence encodes CASSLASGGTYEQYV.